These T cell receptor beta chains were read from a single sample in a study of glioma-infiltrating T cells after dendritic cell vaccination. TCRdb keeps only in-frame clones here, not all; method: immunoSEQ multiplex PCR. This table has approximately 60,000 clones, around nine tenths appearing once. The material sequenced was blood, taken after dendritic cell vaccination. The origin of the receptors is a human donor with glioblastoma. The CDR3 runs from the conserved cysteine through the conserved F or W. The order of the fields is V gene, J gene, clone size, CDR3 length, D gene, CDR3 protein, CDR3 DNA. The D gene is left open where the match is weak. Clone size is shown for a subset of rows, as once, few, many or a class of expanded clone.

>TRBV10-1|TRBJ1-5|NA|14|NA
CASSAGQPNQPQHF
TGCGCCAGCAGTGCCGGACAGCCCAATCAGCCCCAGCATTTT
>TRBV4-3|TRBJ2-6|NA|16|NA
CASSQDGSSGANVLTF
TGCGCCAGCAGCCAAGATGGCTCCTCTGGGGCCAACGTCCTGACTTTC
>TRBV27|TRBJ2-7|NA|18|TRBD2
CASSRIWVAGVVAGEQYF
TGTGCCAGCAGCCGTATTTGGGTAGCGGGAGTCGTTGCTGGAGAGCAGTACTTC
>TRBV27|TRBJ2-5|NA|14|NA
CASSLVGLRETQYF
TGTGCCAGCAGTTTAGTCGGGTTACGAGAGACCCAGTACTTC
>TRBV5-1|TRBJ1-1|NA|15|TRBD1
CASSLVAGGGTEAFF
TGCGCCAGCAGCTTGGTGGCAGGGGGCGGAACTGAAGCTTTCTTT
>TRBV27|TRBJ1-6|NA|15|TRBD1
CASSSAGTDNSPLHF
TGTGCCAGCAGCTCGGCCGGGACAGATAATTCCCCCCTCCACTTT
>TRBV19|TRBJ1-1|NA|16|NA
CASSPLTEIMNTEAFF
TGTGCCAGTAGTCCGTTGACTGAGATCATGAACACTGAAGCTTTCTTT
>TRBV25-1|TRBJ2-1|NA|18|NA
CASSEAPGLRPPYNEQFF
TGTGCCAGCAGTGAAGCACCGGGACTCCGCCCTCCCTACAATGAGCAGTTCTTC
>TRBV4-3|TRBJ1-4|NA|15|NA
CASSRQFAVNEKLFF
TGCGCCAGCAGCCGACAGTTCGCGGTTAATGAAAAACTGTTTTTT
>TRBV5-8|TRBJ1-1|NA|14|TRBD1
CASSEQGGNTEAFF
TGTGCCAGCAGTGAACAGGGGGGGAACACTGAAGCTTTCTTT
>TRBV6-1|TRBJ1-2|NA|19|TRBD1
CASSEIFSDTSGQLYGYTF
TGTGCCAGCAGTGAAATATTTAGCGACACGTCGGGACAGCTCTATGGCTACACCTTC
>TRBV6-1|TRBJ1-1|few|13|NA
CASSAQGNTEAFF
TGTGCCAGCAGCGCCCAGGGGAACACTGAAGCTTTCTTT
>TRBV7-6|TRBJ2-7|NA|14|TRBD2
CASSFSGSSHEQYF
TGTGCCAGCAGCTTTAGCGGGAGCAGCCACGAGCAGTACTTC
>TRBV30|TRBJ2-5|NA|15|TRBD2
CAWSRSGAGGETQYF
TGTGCCTGGAGCCGTAGCGGGGCCGGGGGAGAGACCCAGTACTTC
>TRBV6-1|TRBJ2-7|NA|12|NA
CASSDGVYEQYF
TGTGCCAGCAGTGACGGAGTCTACGAGCAGTACTTC
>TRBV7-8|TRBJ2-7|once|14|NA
CASSLGLDTYEQYF
TGTGCCAGCAGCTTGGGACTTGATACCTACGAGCAGTACTTC
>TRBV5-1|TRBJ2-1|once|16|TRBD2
CASSLQGAGGYNEQFF
TGCGCCAGCAGCTTGCAAGGGGCGGGGGGCTACAATGAGCAGTTCTTC
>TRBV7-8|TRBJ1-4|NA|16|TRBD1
CASSLNTGTVNEKLFF
TGTGCCAGCAGCTTAAATACCGGGACAGTAAATGAAAAACTGTTTTTT
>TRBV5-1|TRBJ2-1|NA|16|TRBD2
CASSLSGRHPYNEQFF
TGCGCCAGCAGCCTTAGCGGGAGACACCCCTACAATGAGCAGTTCTTC
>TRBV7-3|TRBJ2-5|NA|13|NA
CASSLGGWETQYF
TGTGCCAGCAGCTTAGGGGGCTGGGAGACCCAGTACTTC
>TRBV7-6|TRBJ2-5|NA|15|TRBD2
CASSPLAGGRETQYF
TGTGCCAGCAGCCCACTAGCGGGAGGGAGGGAGACCCAGTACTTC
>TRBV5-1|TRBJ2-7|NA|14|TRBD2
CASSLDGTNYEQYF
TGCGCCAGCAGCTTGGATGGGACTAACTACGAGCAGTACTTC
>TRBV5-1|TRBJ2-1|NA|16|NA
CASRILQGEIYNEQFF
TGCGCCAGCAGAATTCTGCAGGGCGAGATTTACAATGAGCAGTTCTTC
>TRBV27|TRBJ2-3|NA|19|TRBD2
CASSFSVSSGSTSTDTQYF
TGTGCCAGCAGTTTCTCGGTGTCTAGCGGGAGCACTAGCACAGATACGCAGTATTTT
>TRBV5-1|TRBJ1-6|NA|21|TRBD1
CASSLEGAVPTDRAIGSPLHF
TGCGCCAGCAGCTTGGAAGGGGCGGTTCCGACCGACAGGGCTATTGGTTCCCCCCTCCACTTT
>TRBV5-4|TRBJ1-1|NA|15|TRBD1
CASSGRDRGGTEAFF
TGTGCCAGCAGCGGCCGGGACAGGGGTGGGACTGAAGCTTTCTTT
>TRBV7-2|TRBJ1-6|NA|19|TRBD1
CASRLRHNRGEGNNSPLHF
TGTGCCAGCAGATTAAGGCACAACAGGGGAGAAGGGAATAATTCTCCCCTCCACTTT
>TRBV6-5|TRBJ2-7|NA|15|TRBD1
CASSPTRTGTYEQYF
TGTGCCAGCAGTCCTACACGGACAGGGACCTACGAGCAGTACTTC
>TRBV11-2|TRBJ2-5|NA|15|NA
CASSSMRQGGETQYF
TGTGCCAGCAGCTCCATGAGGCAGGGGGGAGAGACCCAGTACTTC
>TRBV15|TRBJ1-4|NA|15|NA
CATSRKSQTGEKLFF
TGTGCCACCAGCAGGAAGTCACAGACCGGAGAAAAACTGTTTTTT
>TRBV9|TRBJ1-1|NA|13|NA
CASSGGLGTEAFF
TGTGCCAGCAGCGGGGGCTTGGGCACTGAAGCTTTCTTT
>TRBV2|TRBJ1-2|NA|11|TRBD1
CTQGANYGYTF
TGTACTCAGGGGGCGAACTATGGCTACACCTTC
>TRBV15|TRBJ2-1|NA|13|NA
CATSRARGNEQFF
TGTGCCACCAGCAGAGCTCGAGGGAATGAGCAGTTCTTC
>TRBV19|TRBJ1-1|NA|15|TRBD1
CASSPKTPGGTEAFF
TGTGCCAGTAGCCCCAAAACCCCAGGGGGCACTGAAGCTTTCTTT
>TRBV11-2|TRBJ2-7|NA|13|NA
CASSLGGSYEQYF
TGTGCCAGCAGCTTAGGGGGCTCCTACGAGCAGTACTTC
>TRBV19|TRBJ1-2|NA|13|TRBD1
CASSDRDGDGYTF
TGTGCCAGTAGTGACAGGGACGGGGATGGCTACACCTTC
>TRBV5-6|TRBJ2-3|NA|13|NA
CASSLILTDTQYF
TGTGCCAGCAGCTTGATACTCACAGATACGCAGTATTTT
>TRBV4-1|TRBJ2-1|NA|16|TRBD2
CASSQDGAGGHNEQFF
TGCGCCAGCAGCCAAGACGGCGCGGGGGGCCACAATGAGCAGTTCTTC
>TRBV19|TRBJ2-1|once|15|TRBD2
CASTLTSGGAGEQFF
TGTGCCAGTACCTTGACTAGCGGGGGGGCAGGTGAGCAGTTCTTC
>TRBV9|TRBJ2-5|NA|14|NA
CASSVEGGLETQYF
TGTGCCAGCAGCGTAGAGGGGGGGTTAGAGACCCAGTACTTC
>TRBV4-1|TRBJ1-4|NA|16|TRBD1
CASSQAQGAANEKLFF
TGCGCCAGCAGCCAAGCACAGGGGGCGGCTAATGAAAAACTGTTTTTT
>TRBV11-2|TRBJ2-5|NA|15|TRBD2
CASSLGVGGGETQYF
TGTGCCAGCAGCTTAGGGGTTGGGGGGGGAGAGACCCAGTACTTC
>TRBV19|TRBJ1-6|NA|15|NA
CASSSPAGHNSPLHF
TGTGCCAGTAGTTCCCCAGCAGGGCATAATTCACCCCTCCACTTT
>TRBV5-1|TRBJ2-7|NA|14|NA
CASSWGPASYEQYF
TGCGCCAGCAGCTGGGGGCCAGCCTCCTACGAGCAGTACTTC
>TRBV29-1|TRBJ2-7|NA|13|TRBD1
CSVGRDRDHEQYF
TGCAGCGTTGGCCGGGACAGGGATCACGAGCAGTACTTC
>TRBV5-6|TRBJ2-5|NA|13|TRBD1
CASSWDRGETQYF
TGTGCCAGCAGTTGGGACAGGGGGGAGACCCAGTACTTC
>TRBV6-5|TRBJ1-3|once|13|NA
CASTQGLFGTIYF
TGTGCCAGCACCCAGGGGTTATTCGGCACCATATATTTT
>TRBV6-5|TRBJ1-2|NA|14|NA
CASSDWGVGYGYTF
TGTGCCAGCAGTGATTGGGGGGTGGGCTATGGCTACACCTTC
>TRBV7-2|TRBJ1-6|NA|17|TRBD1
CASSLRRGGQGNSPLHF
TGTGCCAGCAGCTTGAGGAGAGGGGGCCAGGGAAATTCACCCCTCCACTTT